What follows are 5 T cell receptor beta chains derived from one specimen sequenced in a study of blood T cell repertoires in COVID-19. This table comes from immunoSEQ multiplex PCR, and its TCRdb copy is limited to in-frame clones, with some not included. Among around 270,000 clones listed, around 89% were seen once. The sequenced material came from peripheral blood. These receptors were collected from a man between 25 and 39 years old with acute or convalescent COVID-19.

The chain couples TRBV14 to TRBJ2-1; D possibly corresponds to TRBD2 (5 bases). Germline CDR1 is SGHDN and CDR2 is FVKESK. V was trimmed by 2 bases and J by 4 bases, leaving 9 bases between them. This CDR3 is 14 amino acids long. CDR3 nucleotide sequence: TGTGCCAGCAGCCAACTCGCGGGTTACAATGAGCAGTTCTTC. Translating gives CASSQLAGYNEQFF.

The genes are TRBV28 and TRBJ2-7, with 8 bases aligning to TRBD2. CDR3 length equals 15 residues. Germline lookup yields CDR1 MDHEN and CDR2 SYDVKM. Losses at the gene ends were 6 bases for V and 2 bases for J; bases not matched to a gene: 9. The CDR3 loop is CASSENSGITYEQYF. Written as DNA, the CDR3 is TGTGCCAGCAGCGAAAATAGCGGGATTACCTACGAGCAGTACTTC.

V is TRBV28 and J is TRBJ1-1; D is ambiguous. Germline CDR1 MDHEN, CDR2 SYDVKM. The CDR3 runs to 14 residues. Trimming removed 6 bases from V and 0 bases from J, with 11 bases in between. The CDR3 is CASSPRRLNTEAFF. The DNA of the CDR3 is TGTGCCAGCAGCCCCCGGCGGTTGAACACTGAAGCTTTCTTT.

This clone was recorded once. In DNA, the CDR3 is TGTGCCAGGGCCGGAGGTTCCGCGGGAGTCACCTACGAGCAGTACTTC. Its protein is CARAGGSAGVTYEQYF. J is TRBJ2-7 and V is TRBV14; TRBD2 aligns across 7 bases. The ends lost 9 bases at V and 2 bases at J; junction bases unmatched: 16. The germline V gene has CDR1 SGHDN and CDR2 FVKESK. This CDR3 has 16 residues.

V usage is TRBV29-1 and J usage is TRBJ2-2, with 12 bases matching TRBD1. The CDR3 totals 15 residues. The germline gives CDR1 SQVTM, CDR2 ANQGSEA. Germline trimming cut 6 bases from V and 5 bases from J; bases unmatched to any gene: 7. The chain's CDR3 is CSVGQGASGTGELFF. The CDR3 DNA follows: TGCAGCGTGGGACAGGGGGCGTCTGGGACCGGGGAGCTGTTTTTT.